These 27 T cell receptor beta chains came from one sample sequenced in a study of shared clonotypes between healthy human individuals. Generated by immunoSEQ multiplex PCR, the TCRdb table keeps only in-frame clones and is missing some. Here the sample spans about 520,000 clones, approximately 84% being singletons. The sample taken for sequencing was PBMCs. The receptors were gathered from a middle-aged woman in good health. Some clones in this sample may be carry-over from other donors' samples.

A remark on this clone: A much larger clone sits a single nucleotide away, making a read error possible. The V and J genes are TRBV5-4 and TRBJ2-3; D not certain. The CDR3 consists of 11 residues. Trimming removed 2 bases at V and 4 bases at J, with 2 bases between. From germline, CDR1 is SGHNT and CDR2 YYREEE (reference sequence). CDR3 sequence reads: CASSFADTQYF. CDR3 DNA sequence: TGTGCCAGCAGCTTTGCAGATACGCAGTATTTT.

In its sample, this clone was seen a few times. The V call is TRBV28, the J call TRBJ2-7, with D hard to call. The V gene's germline CDR1 is MDHEN and CDR2 SYDVKM. The ends were cut back, 2 bases at V and 3 bases at J, with 8 bases in the middle. This CDR3 has 13 residues. This CDR3 reads CASSLKFYYEQYF. CDR3 nucleotides: TGTGCCAGCAGTTTAAAATTCTACTACGAGCAGTACTTC.

This chain links TRBV5-1 with TRBJ2-2, with 7 bases identical to TRBD2. This CDR3 is 15 amino acids long. The junction had 9 bases not matched to a gene; V was cut back by 3 bases and J by 7 bases. Germline V lookup: CDR1 SGHRS, CDR2 YFSETQ. The CDR3 coding sequence is TGCGCCAGCAGCTGGGGACTATCGGGTGTCGGGGAGCTGTTTTTT. Residues: CASSWGLSGVGELFF.

Points on this clone: Since a far larger clone is one base different, this is likely a read error. The CDR3 ends on some other residue instead of the conserved phenylalanine or tryptophan, so this is likely a read error. The chain couples TRBV30 to TRBJ1-1; possible D gene TRBD1, 6 bases. The CDR3 is made up of 12 amino acids. V lost 5 bases, J lost 6 bases, and 13 bases lay in between. The germline V gene encodes CDR1 GTSNPN and CDR2 SVGIG (reference sequence). CDR3 sequence: CAWGGGRSEAFS. The CDR3 nucleotides are TGTGCCTGGGGCGGGGGGCGGTCTGAAGCTTTCTCT.

This clone has more than one count but fewer than ten. The chain has TRBV4-1 and TRBJ1-1; D gene ambiguous. The ends were cut back, 6 bases at V and 0 bases at J, with 8 bases in the middle. Germline V lookup: CDR1 MGHRA, CDR2 YSYEKL. CDR3 length: 13 residues. The CDR3 sequence: CASSLTLNTEAFF. The CDR3 DNA is TGCGCCAGCAGTTTGACATTGAACACTGAAGCTTTCTTT.

The V gene is TRBV27, the J gene TRBJ2-7, with 8 bases that match TRBD2. V shed 2 bases, J shed 2 bases, and the junction held 8 bases outside the gene matches. Germline lookup yields CDR1 MNHEY and CDR2 SMNVEV (reference sequence). The CDR3 contains 16 residues. In nucleotides, the CDR3 is TGTGCCAGCAGTTTAAAGGGCGGGAGGACCCCCTACGAGCAGTACTTC. This translates into CASSLKGGRTPYEQYF.

This chain connects TRBV7-2 to TRBJ2-7; D is undetermined. Per the germline V gene, CDR1 is SGHTA and CDR2 is FQGNSA. Trimming removed 1 base at V and 2 bases at J, with 6 bases between. The CDR3 has 13 amino acids. The CDR3 DNA reads as TGTGCCAGCAGCTTAGACTCCCCCTACGAGCAGTACTTC. This codes for CASSLDSPYEQYF. The full variable domain, with the rest looked up from reference TRBV7-2 and TRBJ2-7, is GAGVSQSPSNKVTEKGKDVELRCDPISGHTALYWYRQSLGQGLEFLIYFQGNSAPDKSGLPSDRFSAERTGGSVSTLTIQRTQQEDSAVYLCASSLDSPYEQYFGPGTRLTVT.

This clone was recorded a few times. V usage is TRBV7-9 and J usage is TRBJ2-7, with 7 nucleotides matching TRBD2. V lost 5 bases and J lost 6; bases outside the gene matches: 10. This CDR3 region has 14 residues. Germline lookup yields CDR1 SEHNR and CDR2 FQNEAQ (reference sequence). CDR3 in amino acids: CASSPPREGREQYF. Written as DNA, the CDR3 is TGTGCCAGCAGCCCGCCGAGGGAGGGGCGCGAGCAGTACTTC.

A note on this clone: With only one base between it and a far larger clone, this is likely a read error. The gene calls are TRBV28 and TRBJ1-3, with 8 bases identical to TRBD1. Germline V gives CDR1 MDHEN, CDR2 SYDVKM. The CDR3 has 15 residues. The CDR3 DNA reads as TGTGACAGCAGCGACAGGGGAATCTCTGGAAACACCATATATTTT. Translating it yields CDSSDRGISGNTIYF.

Concerning this clone: Germline and junction disagree at one end, which may indicate a read error. V usage is TRBV4-2 and J usage is TRBJ2-3; 12 bases agree with TRBD2. The germline gives CDR1 LGHNA, CDR2 YNFKEQ. The CDR3 extends over 16 amino acids. CDR3 DNA sequence: TGTGCCAGCAGTCAAGCCCTAGCGGGAGGGCCAGATACGCAGTATTTT. Translated: CASSQALAGGPDTQYF.

The chain recombines TRBV7-9 with TRBJ2-1; possibly TRBD1 for D (5 bases). Germline V lookup: CDR1 SEHNR, CDR2 FQNEAQ (reference sequence). CDR3 length: 17 residues. With 1 base removed from V and 1 base from J, the gap between germline ends came to 14 bases. The CDR3 loop reads CASSLEGPGWSYNEQFF. CDR3 in DNA: TGTGCCAGCAGCTTAGAGGGTCCAGGGTGGTCCTACAATGAGCAGTTCTTC.

This clone was detected many times. The rearrangement uses TRBV10-3 and TRBJ1-4; D remains unclear. Germline-derived CDR1 and CDR2 are ENHRY and SYGVKD. CDR3 length: 13 residues. Between the trimmed V and J ends, which lost 4 bases and 7 bases, there was a span of 10 bases. The chain's CDR3 is CAISAGEGEKLFF. CDR3 nucleotides: TGTGCCATCAGTGCTGGGGAAGGTGAAAAACTGTTTTTT.

The rearrangement joins TRBV4-3 to TRBJ2-2, with 9 bases identical to TRBD2. Germline CDR1 is LGHNA and CDR2 is YSLEER. This CDR3 spans 17 amino acids. V shed 4 bases, J shed 6 bases, and the junction held 12 bases outside the gene matches. The CDR3 protein is CASSRGLGTSSPGELFF. CDR3 nucleotide sequence: TGCGCCAGCAGCCGCGGACTTGGGACTAGCTCCCCCGGGGAGCTGTTTTTT.

The rearrangement links TRBV19 to TRBJ2-2; 8 bases are shared with TRBD1. V shed 2 bases, J shed 1 base, and the junction held 3 bases outside the gene matches. This CDR3 is built from 16 residues. Germline CDR1 LNHDA, CDR2 SQIVND (reference sequence). The CDR3 reads CASSITGTGNTGELFF. For the CDR3, the DNA is TGTGCCAGTAGTATAACCGGGACAGGGAACACCGGGGAGCTGTTTTTT. The full variable domain, its missing parts supplied by reference TRBV19 and TRBJ2-2, is DGGITQSPKYLFRKEGQNVTLSCEQNLNHDAMYWYRQDPGQGLRLIYYSQIVNDFQKGDIAEGYSVSREKKESFPLTVTSAQKNPTAFYLCASSITGTGNTGELFFGEGSRLTVL.

About this clone: Other DNA sequences from this sample encode an identical CDR3 as well. This chain joins TRBV5-1 and TRBJ2-1, with D hard to call. In germline, CDR1 is SGHRS, CDR2 YFSETQ. With 2 bases removed from V and 5 bases from J, the gap between germline ends came to 8 bases. This CDR3 contains 13 residues. Here the CDR3 DNA reads TGCGCCAGCAGCTTTACAGCTGACAATGAGCAGTTCTTC. The encoded protein is CASSFTADNEQFF.

The chain recombines TRBV7-2 with TRBJ1-3; no clear D. CDR3 length: 15 amino acids. Germline V gene data show CDR1 as SGHTA and CDR2 as FQGNSA. V lost 5 bases and J lost 0, with 11 bases in between. CDR3 region: CASSPTSFSGNTIYF. CDR3 bases: TGTGCCAGCAGCCCCACCAGTTTCTCTGGAAACACCATATATTTT.

Remarks on this clone: This sequence is one base from a far larger clone and is likely a read error. The chain has TRBV29-1 and TRBJ2-7; tentative D call: TRBD1 (7 bases). This CDR3 is built from 17 residues. Germline-derived CDR1 and CDR2 are SQVTM and ANQGSEA. Trimming pared 3 bases from V and 4 bases from J, leaving 25 bases between. The CDR3 nucleotides are TGCAGCGTTGAGGAGGGGGCCCCGGGACATGGGGCGTACGAGCAGTACTTC. Protein product: CSVEEGAPGHGAYEQYF.

Concerning this clone: This likely came from a read error, as a far larger clone is one base away. This rearrangement joins TRBV28 to TRBJ2-7, with 13 bases matching TRBD2. The CDR3 totals 15 residues. Germline V gene data show CDR1 as MDHEN and CDR2 as SYDVKM. CDR3 bases: TGTGCCAGCAGTAAACTAGCGGGAGGGCGTAACGAGAAGTACTTC. Protein: CASSKLAGGRNEKYF.

This clone was picked up a small number of times. The chain links TRBV28 to TRBJ2-1; 8 nucleotides align to TRBD2. This CDR3 has 16 residues. J gave up 5 bases and V 8 bases, and 14 bases lay outside the gene matches. CDR1 and CDR2 from the germline V gene are MDHEN and SYDVKM. The CDR3 here is CASGPWTSQYHNEQFF. CDR3 nucleotides: TGTGCCAGCGGACCCTGGACTAGCCAATATCACAATGAGCAGTTCTTC.

The chain uses TRBV19 and TRBJ2-7, with 7 nucleotides matching TRBD1. V gave up 5 bases and J gave up 6 bases; unmatched junction bases: 7. CDR3 length equals 13 residues. Germline V gene data show CDR1 as LNHDA and CDR2 as SQIVND (reference sequence). The DNA of the CDR3 is TGTGCCAGTAGTGTCGGGACAGAGGGCGAGCAGTACTTC. Its translation is CASSVGTEGEQYF.

This clone has just one count. A far larger clone is off by one base, so a read error is likely. This chain uses TRBV29-1 with TRBJ2-3; 10 nucleotides match TRBD2. This CDR3 has 14 amino acids. Germline values: CDR1 SQVTM, CDR2 ANQGSEA. J gave up 7 bases and V 4 bases, and 8 bases lay outside the gene matches. In nucleotides, the CDR3 is TGCAGCGTTGCTGCTAGCGGGAGATGGTATACGCAGTATTTT. Its protein product is CSVAASGRWYTQYF.

The rearrangement joins TRBV18 to TRBJ2-1; D unresolved. Trimming removed 2 bases from V and 5 bases from J, with 13 bases in between. The germline CDR1 and CDR2 sequences are KGHSH and LQKENI. This CDR3 contains 15 residues. The CDR3 sequence is CASSPTSEGNNEQFF. The CDR3 nucleotides read TGTGCCAGCTCACCAACGTCAGAAGGGAACAATGAGCAGTTCTTC.

The chain recombines TRBV6-6 with TRBJ2-2, with D perhaps matching TRBD1 or TRBD2 (7 bases each). The CDR3 spans 15 residues. CDR1 is MNHNY and CDR2 is SVGAGI in the germline V gene (reference sequence). The V end was cut by 8 bases, the J end by 7 bases, with 20 bases between. The CDR3, as DNA: TGTGCCAGCGGTAGCGGGCAGGGGGGGATCGGGGAGCTGTTTTTT. This codes for CASGSGQGGIGELFF.

The chain uses TRBV30 and TRBJ2-1; 10 nucleotides agree with TRBD2. Unmatched junction bases numbered 5, after V lost 8 bases and J lost 4 bases. Germline assignment: CDR1 GTSNPN and CDR2 SVGIG (reference sequence). The CDR3 loop spans 13 amino acids. CDR3 bases: TGTGCCGAGTCAGCGGGAGGGTACAATGAGCAGTTCTTC. Its translation is CAESAGGYNEQFF.

The rearrangement uses TRBV5-5 and TRBJ1-5, with TRBD1 matching over 8 bases. After removal of 0 bases from V and 1 base from J, the junction contained 3 bases not matched to a gene. This CDR3 is built from 16 residues. The germline gives CDR1 SGHKS, CDR2 YYEKEE (reference sequence). The CDR3 region is CASSLAGGLSNQPQHF. The CDR3 DNA reads TGTGCCAGCAGCTTGGCAGGGGGCTTAAGCAATCAGCCCCAGCATTTT. The whole variable domain, filled in from reference TRBV5-5 and TRBJ1-5, reads DAGVTQSPTHLIKTRGQQVTLRCSPISGHKSVSWYQQVLGQGPQFIFQYYEKEERGRGNFPDRFSARQFPNYSSELNVNALLLGDSALYLCASSLAGGLSNQPQHFGDGTRLSIL.

V usage is TRBV4-1 and J usage is TRBJ2-1, with TRBD2 identical over 9 bases. The germline V gene has CDR1 MGHRA and CDR2 YSYEKL. This CDR3 has 18 residues. V shed 1 base, J shed 0 bases, and the junction held 7 bases outside the gene matches. In DNA form, the CDR3 reads TGCGCCAGCAGCCAAGGAATAGCGGGAGCGAGCTCCTACAATGAGCAGTTCTTC. It codes for CASSQGIAGASSYNEQFF.

This clone has a count of ten or more. The chain couples TRBV5-1 to TRBJ1-1, with D hard to call. The V end was cut by 0 bases, the J end by 8 bases, with 17 bases between. This CDR3 region has 15 residues. Germline V gives CDR1 SGHRS, CDR2 YFSETQ. This CDR3 reads CASSLEGSLIGEAFF. The CDR3 region has the DNA TGCGCCAGCAGCTTGGAGGGATCCCTAATCGGGGAAGCTTTCTTT.